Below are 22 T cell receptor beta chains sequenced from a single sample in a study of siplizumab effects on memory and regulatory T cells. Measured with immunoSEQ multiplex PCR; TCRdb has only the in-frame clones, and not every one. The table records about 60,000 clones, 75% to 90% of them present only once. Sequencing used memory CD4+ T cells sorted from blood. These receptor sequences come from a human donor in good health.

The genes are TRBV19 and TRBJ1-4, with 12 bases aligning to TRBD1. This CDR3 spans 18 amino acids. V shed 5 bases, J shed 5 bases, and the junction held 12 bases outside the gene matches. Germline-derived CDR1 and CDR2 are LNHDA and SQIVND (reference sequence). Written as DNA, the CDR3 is TGTGCCAGTAGTTTTCCGGGACAGGGGGCATCGGGAAATGAAAAACTGTTTTTT. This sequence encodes CASSFPGQGASGNEKLFF.

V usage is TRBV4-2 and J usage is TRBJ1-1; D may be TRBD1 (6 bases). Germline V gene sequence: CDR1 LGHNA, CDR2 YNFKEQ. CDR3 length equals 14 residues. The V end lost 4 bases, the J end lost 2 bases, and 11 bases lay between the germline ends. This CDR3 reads CASSRGTQNTEAFF. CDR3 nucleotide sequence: TGTGCCAGCAGCCGCGGGACACAAAACACTGAAGCTTTCTTT.

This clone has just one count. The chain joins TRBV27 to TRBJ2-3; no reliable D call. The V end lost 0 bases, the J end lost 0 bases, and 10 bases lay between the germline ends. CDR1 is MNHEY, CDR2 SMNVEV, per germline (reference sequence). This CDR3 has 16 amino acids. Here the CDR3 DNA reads TGTGCCAGCAGTTTATCGAGGATTACTAGCACAGATACGCAGTATTTT. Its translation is CASSLSRITSTDTQYF.

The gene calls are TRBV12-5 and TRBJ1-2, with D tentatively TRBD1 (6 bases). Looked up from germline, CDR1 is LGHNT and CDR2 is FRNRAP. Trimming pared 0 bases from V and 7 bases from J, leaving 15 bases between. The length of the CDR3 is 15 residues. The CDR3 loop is CASGLVRSGDGGYTF. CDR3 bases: TGTGCTAGTGGTTTGGTAAGGTCAGGGGATGGTGGCTACACCTTC.

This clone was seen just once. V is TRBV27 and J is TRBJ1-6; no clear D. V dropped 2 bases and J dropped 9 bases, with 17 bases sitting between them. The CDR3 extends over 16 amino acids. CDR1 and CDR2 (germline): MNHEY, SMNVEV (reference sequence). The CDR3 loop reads CASSLTRHPERSPLHF. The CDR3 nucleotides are TGTGCCAGCAGTTTAACGCGACATCCGGAACGTTCACCCCTCCACTTT.

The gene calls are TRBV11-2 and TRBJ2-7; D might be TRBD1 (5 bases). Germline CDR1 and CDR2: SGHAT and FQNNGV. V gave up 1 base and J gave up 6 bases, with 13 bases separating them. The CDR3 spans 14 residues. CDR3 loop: CASSLAPTESEQYF. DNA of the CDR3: TGTGCCAGCAGCTTAGCCCCGACAGAGAGCGAGCAGTACTTC.

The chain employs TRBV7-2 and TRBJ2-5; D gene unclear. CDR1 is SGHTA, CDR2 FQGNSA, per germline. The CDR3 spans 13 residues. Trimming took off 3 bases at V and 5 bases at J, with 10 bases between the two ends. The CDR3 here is CASSFQARETQYF. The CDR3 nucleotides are TGTGCCAGCAGCTTTCAGGCGCGGGAGACCCAGTACTTC.

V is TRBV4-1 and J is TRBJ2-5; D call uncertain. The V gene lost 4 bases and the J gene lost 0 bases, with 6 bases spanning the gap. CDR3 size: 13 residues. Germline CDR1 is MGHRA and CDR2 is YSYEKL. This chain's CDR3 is CASSLQYQETQYF. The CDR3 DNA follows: TGCGCCAGCAGCCTTCAGTACCAAGAGACCCAGTACTTC.

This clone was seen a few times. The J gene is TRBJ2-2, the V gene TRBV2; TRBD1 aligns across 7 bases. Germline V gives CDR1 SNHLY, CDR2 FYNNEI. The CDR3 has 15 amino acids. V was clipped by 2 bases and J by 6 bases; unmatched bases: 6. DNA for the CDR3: TGTGCCAGCAGTGAAATAGGGGGCGAGGCCGGGGAGCTGTTTTTT. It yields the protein CASSEIGGEAGELFF.

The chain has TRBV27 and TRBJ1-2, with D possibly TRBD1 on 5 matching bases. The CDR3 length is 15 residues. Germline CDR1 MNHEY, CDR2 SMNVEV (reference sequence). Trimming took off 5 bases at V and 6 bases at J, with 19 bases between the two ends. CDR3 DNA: TGTGCCAGCAGTATCTATCCGGGACTGGCTGATGGCTACACCTTC. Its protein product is CASSIYPGLADGYTF.

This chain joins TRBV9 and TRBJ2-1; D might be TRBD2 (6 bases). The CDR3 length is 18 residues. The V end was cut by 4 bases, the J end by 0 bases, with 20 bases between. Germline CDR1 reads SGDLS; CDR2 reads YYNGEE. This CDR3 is CASSLGLADLFSYNEQFF. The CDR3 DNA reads TGTGCCAGCAGCTTGGGACTGGCCGACCTATTCTCCTACAATGAGCAGTTCTTC.

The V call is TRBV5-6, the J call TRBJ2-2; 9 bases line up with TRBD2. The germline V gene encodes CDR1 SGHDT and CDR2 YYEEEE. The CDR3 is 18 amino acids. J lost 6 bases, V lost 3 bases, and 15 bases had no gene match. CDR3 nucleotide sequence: TGTGCCAGCAGCTCCGTCTTAGCGGGGGACTCGAGGGCCGGGGAGCTGTTTTTT. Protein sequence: CASSSVLAGDSRAGELFF.

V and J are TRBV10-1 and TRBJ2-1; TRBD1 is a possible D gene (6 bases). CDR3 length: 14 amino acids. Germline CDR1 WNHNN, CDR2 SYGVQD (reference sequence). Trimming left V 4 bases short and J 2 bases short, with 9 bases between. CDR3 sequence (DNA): TGCGCCAGCAGTGGAGGGGGTACCTACAATGAGCAGTTCTTC. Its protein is CASSGGGTYNEQFF.

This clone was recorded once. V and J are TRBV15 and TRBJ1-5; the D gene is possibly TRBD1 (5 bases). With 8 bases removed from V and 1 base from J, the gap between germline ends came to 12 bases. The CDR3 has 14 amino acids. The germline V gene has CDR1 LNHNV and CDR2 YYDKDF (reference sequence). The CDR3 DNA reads TGTGCCACCGCCCGGGGGTGGAGCAATCAGCCCCAGCATTTT. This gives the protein CATARGWSNQPQHF.

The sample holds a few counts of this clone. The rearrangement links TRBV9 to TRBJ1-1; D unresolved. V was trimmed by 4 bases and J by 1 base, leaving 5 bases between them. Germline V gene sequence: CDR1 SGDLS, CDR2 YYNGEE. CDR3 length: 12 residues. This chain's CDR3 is CASSRQNTEAFF. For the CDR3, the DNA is TGTGCCAGCAGCAGACAGAACACTGAAGCTTTCTTT.

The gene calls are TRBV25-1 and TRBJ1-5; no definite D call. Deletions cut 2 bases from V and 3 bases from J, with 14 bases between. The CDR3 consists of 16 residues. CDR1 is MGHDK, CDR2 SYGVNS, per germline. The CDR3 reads CASSEPPRSDNQPQHF. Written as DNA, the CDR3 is TGTGCCAGCAGTGAACCCCCGCGGTCAGACAATCAGCCCCAGCATTTT.

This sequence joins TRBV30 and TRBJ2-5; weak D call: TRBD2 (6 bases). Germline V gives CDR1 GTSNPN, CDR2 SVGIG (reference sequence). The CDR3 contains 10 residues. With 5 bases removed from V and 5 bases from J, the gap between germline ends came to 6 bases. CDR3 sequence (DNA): TGTGCCTGGGGGGGGGAGACCCAGTACTTC. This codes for CAWGGETQYF.

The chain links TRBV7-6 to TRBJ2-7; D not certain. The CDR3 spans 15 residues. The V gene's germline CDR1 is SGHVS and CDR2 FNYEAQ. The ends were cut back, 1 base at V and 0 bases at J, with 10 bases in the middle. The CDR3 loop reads CASSLDVGYSYEQYF. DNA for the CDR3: TGTGCCAGCAGCTTAGACGTGGGATACTCCTACGAGCAGTACTTC.

The CDR3: CASSSGLFDEQFF. CDR3 nucleotides: TGTGCCAGCAGCTCAGGACTATTTGATGAGCAGTTCTTC. The V and J genes are TRBV9 and TRBJ2-1; D is possibly TRBD2 (6 bases). Germline assignment: CDR1 SGDLS and CDR2 YYNGEE. CDR3 length equals 13 residues. Between the trimmed V and J ends, which lost 4 bases and 8 bases, there was a span of 13 bases.

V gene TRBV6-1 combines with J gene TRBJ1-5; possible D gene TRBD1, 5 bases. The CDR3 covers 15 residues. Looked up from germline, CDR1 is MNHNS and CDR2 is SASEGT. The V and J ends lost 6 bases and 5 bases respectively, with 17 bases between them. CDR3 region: CASSSYLGGDQPQHF. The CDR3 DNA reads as TGTGCCAGCAGCTCTTACCTCGGGGGTGATCAGCCCCAGCATTTT.

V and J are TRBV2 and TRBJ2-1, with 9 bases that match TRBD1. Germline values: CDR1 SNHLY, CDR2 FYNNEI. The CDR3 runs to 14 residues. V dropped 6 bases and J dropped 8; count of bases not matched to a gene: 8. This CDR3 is CASSPDRGGDEQFF. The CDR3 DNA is TGTGCCAGCAGCCCGGACAGGGGTGGGGATGAGCAGTTCTTC.

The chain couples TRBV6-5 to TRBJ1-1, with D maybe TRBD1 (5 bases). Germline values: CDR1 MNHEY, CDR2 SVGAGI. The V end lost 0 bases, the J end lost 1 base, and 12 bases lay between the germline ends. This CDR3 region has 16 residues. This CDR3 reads CASSYSRGYRNTEAFF. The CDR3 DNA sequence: TGTGCCAGCAGTTACTCGAGGGGCTATCGGAACACTGAAGCTTTCTTT.